This T cell receptor (beta chain) came from a study of PD-1 blockade in classical Hodgkin lymphoma. Study-wide points: As was reported, newly diagnosed patients showed lower baseline TCR diversity than healthy donors did.

Libraries were prepared by immunoSEQ multiplex PCR; TCRdb keeps only in-frame clonotypes and omits some of them. Of about 84,000 clones in the sample, 89% were seen once. The CDR3 length is 17 residues. The germline V gene encodes CDR1 GTSNPN and CDR2 SVGIG (reference sequence). Trimming cost V 5 bases and J 5 bases; bases outside gene matches: 15. About this clone itself: Its antigen remains unknown.

Every patient was affected by relapse after autologous stem cell transplantation, while exposure to brentuximab vedotin was not uniform. The sequence derives from a human donor with classical Hodgkin lymphoma. The material was peripheral blood mononuclear cells (PBMCs), obtained at baseline. This chain connects TRBV30 to TRBJ2-1; 10 bases agree with TRBD2. This chain's CDR3 is CAWSKSTRTSGDNEQFF. In DNA, the CDR3 is TGTGCCTGGTCCAAGTCGACCAGGACTAGCGGTGACAATGAGCAGTTCTTC. Based on the CDR3 plus reference TRBV30 and TRBJ2-1, the full variable domain is SQTIHQWPATLVQPVGSPLSLECTVEGTSNPNLYWYRQAAGRGLQLLFYSVGIGQISSEVPQNLSASRPQDRQFILSSKKLLLSDSGFYLCAWSKSTRTSGDNEQFFGPGTRLTVL.